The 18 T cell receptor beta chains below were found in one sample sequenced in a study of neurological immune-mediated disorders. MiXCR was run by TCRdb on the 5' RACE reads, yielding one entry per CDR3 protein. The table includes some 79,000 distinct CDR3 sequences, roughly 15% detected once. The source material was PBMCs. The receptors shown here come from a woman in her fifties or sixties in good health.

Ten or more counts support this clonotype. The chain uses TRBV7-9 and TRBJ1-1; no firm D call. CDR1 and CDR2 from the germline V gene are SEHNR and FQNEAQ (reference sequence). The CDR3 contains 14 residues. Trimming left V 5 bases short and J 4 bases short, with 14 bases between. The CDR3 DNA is TGTGCCAGCAGCGCTCGATCCCTGGGCACTGAAGCTTTCTTT. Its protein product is CASSARSLGTEAFF.

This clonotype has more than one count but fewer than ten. In DNA form, the CDR3 reads TGCAGTGCTAGAGTTGCCGGGATTATAGCCAAAAACATTCAGTACTTC. Translated: CSARVAGIIAKNIQYF. J is TRBJ2-4 and V is TRBV20-1; D might be TRBD2 (5 bases). The V gene lost 1 base and the J gene lost 0 bases, with 13 bases spanning the gap. The CDR3 runs 16 residues. In germline, CDR1 is DFQATT, CDR2 SNEGSKA (reference sequence).

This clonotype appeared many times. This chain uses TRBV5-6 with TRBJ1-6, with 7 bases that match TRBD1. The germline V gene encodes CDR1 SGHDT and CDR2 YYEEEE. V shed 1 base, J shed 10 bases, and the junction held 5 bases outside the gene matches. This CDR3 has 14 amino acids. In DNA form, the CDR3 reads TGTGCCAGCAGCTTGCTCAGGGGGTACTCACCCCTCCACTTT. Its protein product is CASSLLRGYSPLHF.

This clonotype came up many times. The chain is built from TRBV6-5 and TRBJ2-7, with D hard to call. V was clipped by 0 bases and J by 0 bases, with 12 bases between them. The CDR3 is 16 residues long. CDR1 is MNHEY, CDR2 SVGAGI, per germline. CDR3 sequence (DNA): TGTGCCAGCAGTTACTCGGTACCCCAGAGCTCCTACGAGCAGTACTTC. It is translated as CASSYSVPQSSYEQYF.

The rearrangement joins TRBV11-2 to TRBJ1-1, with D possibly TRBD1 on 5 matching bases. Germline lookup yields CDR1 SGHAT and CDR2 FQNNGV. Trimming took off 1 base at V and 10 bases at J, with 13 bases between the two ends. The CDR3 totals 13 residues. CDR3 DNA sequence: TGTGCCAGCAGCTTAGGCCCATGGGGCAGAGCTTTCTTT. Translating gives CASSLGPWGRAFF.

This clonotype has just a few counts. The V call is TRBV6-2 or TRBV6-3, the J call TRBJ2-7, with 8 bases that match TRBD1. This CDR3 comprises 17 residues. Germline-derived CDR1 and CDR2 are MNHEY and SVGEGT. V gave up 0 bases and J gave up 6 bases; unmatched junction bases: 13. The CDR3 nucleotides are TGTGCCAGCAGTTACTCGAGGACGACAGGGGTAGTGGGCGAGCAGTACTTC. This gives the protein CASSYSRTTGVVGEQYF.

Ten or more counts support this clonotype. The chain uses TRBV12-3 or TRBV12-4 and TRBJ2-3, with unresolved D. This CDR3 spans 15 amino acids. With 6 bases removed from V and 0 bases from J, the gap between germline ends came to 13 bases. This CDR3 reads CASSLGLDSTDTQYF. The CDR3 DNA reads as TGTGCCAGCAGCCTCGGTTTGGATAGCACAGATACGCAGTATTTT.

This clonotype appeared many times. CDR3 in amino acids: CASSLGNRVNIQYF. For the CDR3, the DNA is TGTGCCAGCAGCTTGGGGAACAGGGTAAACATTCAGTACTTC. The chain joins TRBV5-6 to TRBJ2-4, with a possible D match to TRBD1 (6 bases). Germline CDR1 is SGHDT and CDR2 is YYEEEE. Trimming pared 0 bases from V and 6 bases from J, leaving 10 bases between. The CDR3 runs 14 residues.

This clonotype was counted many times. In DNA form, the CDR3 reads TGCAGTGTTTCGATTAGCGGGAGCTCCTACGAGCAGTACTTC. Its translation is CSVSISGSSYEQYF. This chain joins TRBV20-1 and TRBJ2-7; 9 nucleotides match TRBD2. V gave up 7 bases and J gave up 0 bases; unmatched junction bases: 7. CDR3 length equals 14 residues. The V gene's germline CDR1 is DFQATT and CDR2 SNEGSKA (reference sequence).

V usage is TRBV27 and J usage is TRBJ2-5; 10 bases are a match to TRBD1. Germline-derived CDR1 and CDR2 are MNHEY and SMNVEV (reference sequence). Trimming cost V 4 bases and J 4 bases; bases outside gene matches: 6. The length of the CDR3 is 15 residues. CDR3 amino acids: CASSWTDRGVETQYF. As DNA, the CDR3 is TGTGCCAGCAGTTGGACGGACAGGGGGGTAGAGACCCAGTACTTC.

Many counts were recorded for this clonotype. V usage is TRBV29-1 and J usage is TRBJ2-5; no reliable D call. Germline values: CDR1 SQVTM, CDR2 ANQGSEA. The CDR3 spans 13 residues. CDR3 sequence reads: CSARSPAPETQYF. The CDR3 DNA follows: TGCAGTGCCCGAAGCCCAGCTCCAGAGACCCAGTACTTC.

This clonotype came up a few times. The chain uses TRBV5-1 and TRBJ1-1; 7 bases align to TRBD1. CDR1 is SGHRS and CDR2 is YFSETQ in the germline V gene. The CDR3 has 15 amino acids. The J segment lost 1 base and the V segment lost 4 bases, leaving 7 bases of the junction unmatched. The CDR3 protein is CASSPQGGGNTEAFF. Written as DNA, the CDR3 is TGCGCCAGCAGCCCGCAGGGGGGGGGGAACACTGAAGCTTTCTTT.

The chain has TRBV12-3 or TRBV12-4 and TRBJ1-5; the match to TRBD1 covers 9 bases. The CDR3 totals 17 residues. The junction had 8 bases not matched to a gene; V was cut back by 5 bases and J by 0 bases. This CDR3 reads CASSPGQGRNSNQPQHF. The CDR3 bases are TGTGCCAGCAGTCCCGGACAGGGGAGGAATAGCAATCAGCCCCAGCATTTT.

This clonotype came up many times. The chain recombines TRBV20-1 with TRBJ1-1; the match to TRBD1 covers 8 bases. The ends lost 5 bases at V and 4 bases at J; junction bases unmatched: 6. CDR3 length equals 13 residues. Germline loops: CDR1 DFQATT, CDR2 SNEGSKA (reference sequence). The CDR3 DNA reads TGCAGTGCTCCAGGACAGGGAGGCACTGAAGCTTTCTTT. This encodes CSAPGQGGTEAFF.

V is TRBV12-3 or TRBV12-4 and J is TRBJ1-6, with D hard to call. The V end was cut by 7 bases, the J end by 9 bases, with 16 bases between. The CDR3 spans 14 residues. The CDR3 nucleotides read TGTGCCAGCACCGCCGCCCAGAGGAGTTCACCCCTCCACTTT. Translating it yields CASTAAQRSSPLHF.

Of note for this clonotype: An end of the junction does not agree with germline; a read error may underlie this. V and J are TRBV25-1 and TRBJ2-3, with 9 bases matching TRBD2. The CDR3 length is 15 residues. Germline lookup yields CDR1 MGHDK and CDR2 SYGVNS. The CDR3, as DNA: TGTGCCAGCAGTGAGGCGGGAGGGCCCACATATACGCAGTATTTT. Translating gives CASSEAGGPTYTQYF.

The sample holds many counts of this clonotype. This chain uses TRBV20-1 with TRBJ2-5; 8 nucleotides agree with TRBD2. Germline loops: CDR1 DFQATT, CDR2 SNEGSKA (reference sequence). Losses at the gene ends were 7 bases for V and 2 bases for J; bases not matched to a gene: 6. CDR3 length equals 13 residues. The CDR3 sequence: CSGQRGPQETQYF. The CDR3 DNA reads TGCAGTGGGCAGCGGGGGCCACAAGAGACCCAGTACTTC.

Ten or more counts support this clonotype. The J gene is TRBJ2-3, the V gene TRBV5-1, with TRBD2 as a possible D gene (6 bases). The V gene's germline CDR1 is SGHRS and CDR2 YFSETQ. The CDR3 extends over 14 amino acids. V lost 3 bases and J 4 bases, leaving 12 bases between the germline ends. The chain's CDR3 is CASSSSSVPDTQYF. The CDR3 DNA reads TGCGCCAGCAGCTCGTCTAGCGTACCAGATACGCAGTATTTT.